This T cell receptor (beta chain) originates from a study of breast tumors, draining lymph nodes, adjacent tissues. Whole-study findings and limits: Compared with lymph nodes, tumors were less diverse; compared with nontumor tissue, more. Data only fit, rather than demonstrated, lymph node origin of most tumor T cells. Findings are consistent with lymph node origin and intratumoral expansion of most tumor T cells. Luminal-like breast cancer showed significantly greater tumor-nontumor repertoire similarity than basal-like breast cancer did.

The table lists this clonotype with many counts. What it binds is not known. Germline V gene lookup returns CDR1 MDHEN and CDR2 SYDVKM. The CDR3 is 12 residues long. With V trimmed by 6 bases and J by 12 bases, 8 bases remained unmatched. TCRdb re-analysed the multiplex PCR reads in MiXCR, keeping a single row per CDR3 protein. The repertoire holds 50,000 to 65,000 distinct CDR3 sequences, with roughly two fifths as singletons. The chain couples TRBV28 to TRBJ2-7; 10 bases map to TRBD1. The material sequenced was breast tumor tissue. The source of this sequence is a female donor with breast cancer. Some clones in this sample may be carry-over from other donors' samples. The CDR3, as DNA: TGTGCCAGCAGCCTAGGGACAGGGGCCCCGTACTTC. Translation: CASSLGTGAPYF.